What follows are 29 T cell receptor beta chains derived from one specimen sequenced in a study of metastatic and nonmetastatic thyroid tumors (dated by TCRdb to about 2020). None of the patients had been given any treatment before thyroid surgery. Receptor libraries were prepared by PCR. The sequencer listed for this sample is Illumina HiSeq 4000. TCRdb handled the public reads itself, with Q25 trimming in fastp and clone calling in MiXCR, and kept productive beta chains. The sample table shows about 24,000 clones, and approximately 24% are seen once. Around 6.9% of the sample is taken by the ten largest. The source material was blood. Receptor source: a female donor with papillary thyroid cancer or a benign thyroid nodule (not recorded which). Some clones in this sample may be carry-over from other donors' samples.

This clone was seen repeatedly, ten times or more. This chain connects TRBV4-2 to TRBJ2-3; tentative D call: TRBD1 (5 bases). This CDR3 region has 15 residues. Trimming left V 0 bases short and J 3 bases short, with 10 bases between. CDR1 LGHNA and CDR2 YNFKEQ come from the germline V gene. The CDR3 is CASSQDQGFTDTQYF. The CDR3 DNA is TGTGCCAGCAGCCAAGATCAGGGATTTACAGATACGCAGTATTTT.

The table lists this clone with a few counts. At one end the junction does not follow the germline gene, possibly because of a read error. This chain joins TRBV20-1 and TRBJ2-7; 10 positions match TRBD2. From germline, CDR1 is DFQATT and CDR2 SNEGSKA (reference sequence). The length of the CDR3 is 14 residues. CDR3 DNA sequence: TGCAGTGCCAGAGAACCGACTAGCGGGTACGAGCAGTACTTC. Translating gives CSAREPTSGYEQYF.

In its sample, this clone is medium-sized. V is TRBV28 and J is TRBJ2-7, with 9 bases identical to TRBD2. CDR3 length equals 16 residues. Germline CDR1 and CDR2: MDHEN and SYDVKM. With 4 bases clipped from V and 0 bases from J, the junction kept 7 bases outside the gene matches. CDR3 region: CASSSRTSAYSYEQYF. In DNA form, the CDR3 reads TGTGCCAGCAGTTCGAGGACTAGCGCCTACTCCTACGAGCAGTACTTC.

Ten or more counts support this clone. The V and J genes are TRBV13 and TRBJ2-7; the D gene is possibly TRBD2 (6 bases). Deletions cut 5 bases from V and 7 bases from J, with 9 bases between. In germline, CDR1 is PRHDT, CDR2 FYEKMQ (reference sequence). The CDR3 extends over 11 amino acids. Here the CDR3 reads CASSNREEQYF. CDR3 nucleotides: TGTGCCAGCAGCAACCGGGAGGAGCAGTACTTC.

This clone was recorded many times. The rearrangement joins TRBV11-2 to TRBJ2-7; the match to TRBD2 covers 8 bases. Germline loops: CDR1 SGHAT, CDR2 FQNNGV. The trim removed 0 bases at V and 0 bases at J, leaving 13 bases unmatched. The CDR3 contains 19 residues. Written as DNA, the CDR3 is TGTGCCAGCAGCTTAGAGCCCCCAGCGGGAGTGGGGAGCTCCTACGAGCAGTACTTC. This sequence encodes CASSLEPPAGVGSSYEQYF.

A remark on this clone: A read error may account for a junction end that differs from germline. This chain links TRBV5-1 with TRBJ2-2, with D perhaps matching TRBD2 (5 bases). This CDR3 spans 13 amino acids. Germline V gene lookup returns CDR1 SGHRS and CDR2 YFSETQ. The CDR3 DNA reads as TGCGCCAGCAGCAAGAAGAACACCGGGGAGCTGTCTTTT. This gives the protein CASSKKNTGELSF.

This clone was observed many times. J is TRBJ1-1 and V is TRBV27, with D uncertain. The germline V gene has CDR1 MNHEY and CDR2 SMNVEV (reference sequence). CDR3 length equals 15 residues. Trimming pared 5 bases from V and 1 base from J, leaving 14 bases between. This CDR3 reads CASSTDLFGNTEAFF. The DNA for the CDR3 is TGTGCCAGCAGTACGGACTTATTCGGGAACACTGAAGCTTTCTTT.

By sample share, this clone is medium-sized (0.01 to 0.1%). V is TRBV6-1 and J is TRBJ2-2, with 8 bases matching TRBD1. Germline CDR1 and CDR2: MNHNS and SASEGT. The CDR3 is 15 residues long. The junction had 7 bases not matched to a gene; V was cut back by 5 bases and J by 5 bases. DNA for the CDR3: TGTGCCAGCAGTACCGGGACAGGAACGACCGGGGAGCTGTTTTTT. Translation gives CASSTGTGTTGELFF.

As concerns this clone: The germline gene is not matched at one end of the junction; a read error may be the cause. The chain joins TRBV6-2 or TRBV6-3 to TRBJ2-7, with a tentative D call TRBD1 (5 bases). The germline gives CDR1 MNHEY, CDR2 SVGEGT. CDR3 length equals 13 residues. The CDR3 region has the DNA TGTGCCAGCTTTCAGACAGTGGGCTACGAGCATTACTTC. Residues: CASFQTVGYEHYF.

The table lists this clone with many counts. The chain is built from TRBV6-1 and TRBJ1-4, with 7 bases matching TRBD1. V lost 7 bases, J lost 10 bases, and 9 bases stayed unmatched. This CDR3 region has 13 residues. CDR1 is MNHNS, CDR2 SASEGT, per germline. The CDR3 bases are TGTGCCAGCACCCAGGGGCAGGGGGGAAAACTGTTTTTT. It yields the protein CASTQGQGGKLFF.

This clone was found once. A junction end diverges from the germline sequence, so it may reflect a read error. The rearrangement joins TRBV18 to TRBJ1-2; 7 bases line up with TRBD1. This CDR3 has 13 amino acids. Germline V gives CDR1 KGHSH, CDR2 LQKENI. For the CDR3, the DNA is TGTGCCAGCTCACAGGGGACAGTCTATGGGTACACCTTC. Protein sequence: CASSQGTVYGYTF. Combining the CDR3 with reference TRBV18 and TRBJ1-2 gives the whole variable domain NAGVMQNPRHLVRRRGQEARLRCSPMKGHSHVYWYRQLPEEGLKFMVYLQKENIIDESGMPKERFSAEFPKEGPSILRIQQVVRGDSAAYFCASSQGTVYGYTFGSGTRLTVV.

This clone is labeled medium-sized. The genes are TRBV6-1 and TRBJ2-7; D remains unclear. The CDR3 totals 12 residues. Trimming cost V 1 base and J 3 bases, with 4 bases left between them. The germline CDR1 and CDR2 sequences are MNHNS and SASEGT. This CDR3 is CASSEGGYEQYF. CDR3 nucleotide sequence: TGTGCCAGCAGTGAAGGTGGCTACGAGCAGTACTTC.

The V gene is TRBV18, the J gene TRBJ2-7; weak D call: TRBD1 (6 bases). Trimming took 7 bases from V and 9 from J, leaving 28 bases between them. CDR1 is KGHSH, CDR2 LQKENI, per germline. This CDR3 spans 16 amino acids. DNA for the CDR3: TGTGCCAGCTTTCCCTTACCGGAAACAGGGCTAGATGGGCAGTACTTC. The encoded protein is CASFPLPETGLDGQYF.

The V gene is TRBV3-1, the J gene TRBJ2-3; 9 bases fit TRBD2. There are 18 residues in the CDR3. Germline loops: CDR1 LGHDT, CDR2 YNNKEL (reference sequence). The J segment lost 2 bases and the V segment lost 1 base, leaving 10 bases of the junction unmatched. The CDR3 bases are TGTGCCAGCAGCCAAGGTTTAGCGGGAGACCACTTCACAGATACGCAGTATTTT. This gives the protein CASSQGLAGDHFTDTQYF.

By sample fraction, this clone is medium-sized. The chain carries TRBV24-1 and TRBJ2-7, with 9 bases identical to TRBD1. The CDR3 is 15 amino acids. Unmatched junction bases numbered 9, after V lost 5 bases and J lost 5 bases. Germline-derived CDR1 and CDR2 are KGHDR and SFDVKD. CDR3 protein: CATSAPKGQGHEQYF. CDR3 bases: TGTGCCACCAGTGCCCCCAAGGGACAGGGCCACGAGCAGTACTTC.

There are many counts of this clone. This same CDR3 is encoded by further DNA sequences in the sample. This chain connects TRBV7-8 to TRBJ2-3; 7 bases line up with TRBD2. CDR3 size: 15 residues. The germline V gene encodes CDR1 SGHVS and CDR2 FQNEAQ. The CDR3 DNA is TGTGCACTCGGGGGGAGCGGAGCTAGCACAGATACGCAGTATTTT. This sequence encodes CALGGSGASTDTQYF. Supplemented by reference TRBV7-8 and TRBJ2-3, the full variable domain reads GAGVSQSPRYKVAKRGQDVALRCDPISGHVSLFWYQQALGQGPEFLTYFQNEAQLDKSGLPSDRFFAERPEGSVSTLKIQRTQQEDSAVYLCALGGSGASTDTQYFGPGTRLTVL.

Notes on this clone: The junction differs from germline at one of its ends, possibly a read error. The chain combines TRBV20-1 with TRBJ2-2, with 7 bases lining up with TRBD1. Germline CDR1 and CDR2: DFQATT and SNEGSKA (reference sequence). The CDR3 runs 16 residues. The CDR3 DNA sequence: TGTAGTGCTAGAGATCGGGATAGGGGGCTAACCTGGGAGCTGTTTTTT. Protein: CSARDRDRGLTWELFF.

This clone was detected a few times. The chain employs TRBV20-1 and TRBJ2-1; TRBD2 agrees at 7 bases. Germline V gives CDR1 DFQATT, CDR2 SNEGSKA (reference sequence). The CDR3 contains 13 residues. V was clipped by 5 bases and J by 6 bases; unmatched bases: 7. CDR3 sequence: CSAPTSVSNEQFF. The CDR3 region has the DNA TGCAGTGCTCCTACTAGCGTTAGCAATGAGCAGTTCTTC.

This clone appeared many times. V usage is TRBV20-1 and J usage is TRBJ2-3; D is ambiguous. V lost 3 bases and J lost 2, with 15 bases in between. CDR1 is DFQATT, CDR2 SNEGSKA, per germline (reference sequence). The CDR3 has 15 amino acids. The CDR3 DNA reads TGCAGTGCTAGCGACCGGGCCCGGGTCACAGATACGCAGTATTTT. It specifies CSASDRARVTDTQYF.

This clone has a handful of counts. At one end, the junction sequence differs from germline, possibly due to a read error. This CDR3 is CATAKTVQGPYEHYF. The CDR3 bases are TGTGCCACCGCAAAAACGGTCCAGGGGCCCTACGAGCATTACTTC. V gene TRBV19 combines with J gene TRBJ2-7, with D possibly matching TRBD1 (6 bases). Germline CDR1 is LNHDA and CDR2 is SQIVND (reference sequence). The CDR3 covers 15 residues.

At least ten counts were recorded for this clone. The V and J genes are TRBV5-1 and TRBJ1-1; D not certain. Germline V gene data show CDR1 as SGHRS and CDR2 as YFSETQ. The V end lost 0 bases, the J end lost 2 bases, and 8 bases lay between the germline ends. The CDR3 consists of 14 residues. CDR3 in amino acids: CASSLDTINTEAFF. CDR3 bases: TGCGCCAGCAGCTTGGACACCATTAACACTGAAGCTTTCTTT.

This clone was counted at least ten times. The chain is built from TRBV24-1 and TRBJ1-1; D is ambiguous. V lost 4 bases and J lost 6, with 8 bases in between. This CDR3 has 12 amino acids. The germline V gene has CDR1 KGHDR and CDR2 SFDVKD. CDR3 region: CATSDLTSEAFF. CDR3 in DNA: TGTGCCACCAGTGACCTAACCTCTGAAGCTTTCTTT.

This clone has ten or more counts. This rearrangement joins TRBV3-1 to TRBJ1-3; D remains unclear. Germline loops: CDR1 LGHDT, CDR2 YNNKEL (reference sequence). The CDR3 covers 12 residues. V was shortened by 3 bases and J by 4 bases, with 4 bases between the two germline ends. CDR3 sequence reads: CASSHEGNTIYF. CDR3 DNA sequence: TGTGCCAGCAGCCATGAAGGAAACACCATATATTTT.

This clone has a count of ten or more. The chain links TRBV11-3 to TRBJ1-1; 10 nucleotides match TRBD1. Losses at the gene ends were 5 bases for V and 1 base for J; bases not matched to a gene: 13. CDR3 length: 18 residues. Looked up from germline, CDR1 is SGHNT and CDR2 is YENEEA. CDR3 DNA: TGTGCCAGCAGCGGGAGAGCGGGGGACAGGGGCCGGAACACTGAAGCTTTCTTT. This gives the protein CASSGRAGDRGRNTEAFF.

There are many counts of this clone. This rearrangement joins TRBV3-1 to TRBJ1-1, with a weak D call TRBD1 (6 bases). The length of the CDR3 is 16 residues. V was pared by 0 bases and J by 5 bases, with 16 bases between. Germline CDR1 reads LGHDT; CDR2 reads YNNKEL (reference sequence). This CDR3 is CASSQDPGGRETEAFF. The CDR3 DNA reads as TGTGCCAGCAGCCAAGATCCTGGGGGCCGGGAGACTGAAGCTTTCTTT.

For the CDR3, the DNA is TGTGCCAGCATCGAGGGCGTACAGGGCTATGGCTACACCTTC. Amino acid sequence: CASIEGVQGYGYTF. This chain joins TRBV6-1 and TRBJ1-2; possible D gene TRBD1, 6 bases. The length of the CDR3 is 14 residues. Per the germline V gene, CDR1 is MNHNS and CDR2 is SASEGT. Deletions cut 7 bases from V and 4 bases from J, with 16 bases between.

This clone was recorded many times. This chain joins TRBV10-3 and TRBJ2-1, with TRBD2 matching 10 bases. The CDR3 is 14 amino acids. Trimming removed 8 bases from V and 8 bases from J; junction bases left unmatched: 9. Looked up from germline, CDR1 is ENHRY and CDR2 is SYGVKD. CDR3 coding DNA: TGTGCCATCGACTCTAGCGGGAGAGGCGATGAGCAGTTCTTC. Encoded protein: CAIDSSGRGDEQFF.

The V call is TRBV6-2 or TRBV6-3, the J call TRBJ2-2; 12 bases are shared with TRBD1. Germline V gene data show CDR1 as MNHEY and CDR2 as SVGEGT. This CDR3 has 16 amino acids. The J segment lost 14 bases and the V segment lost 2 bases, leaving 12 bases of the junction unmatched. The CDR3 loop reads CASSYAGTGGKEYLFF. DNA for the CDR3: TGTGCCAGCAGTTACGCCGGGACAGGGGGCAAAGAGTATCTGTTTTTT.

At least ten counts were recorded for this clone. This sequence joins TRBV19 and TRBJ2-7, with D hard to call. This CDR3 has 13 amino acids. Between the trimmed V and J ends, which lost 5 bases and 4 bases, there was a span of 12 bases. Germline loops: CDR1 LNHDA, CDR2 SQIVND (reference sequence). The CDR3 here is CASSGQIFYEQYF. The CDR3 DNA sequence: TGTGCCAGTAGTGGGCAGATCTTTTACGAGCAGTACTTC.